This is a list of T cell receptor beta chains from one sample in a study of CD8+ T cells in alopecia areata. Profiled with immunoSEQ multiplex PCR; TCRdb holds only in-frame clones, not every one. The sample has about 180,000 clones, around 58% seen once; the top ten hold 16%. The sequencing used CD4+ T cells sorted from blood, collected between weeks 55 and 65, from a patient treated with tofacitinib. These receptors were obtained from a human donor with alopecia areata. The conserved cysteine and the conserved F or W are not part of the CDR3 here. The D gene is left open where the match is weak. Clone size, where shown, is once, few, many, or a class for clones that have expanded.

V gene	D gene	clone size	J gene	CDR3 protein
TRBV29-1	.	.	TRBJ1-2	SVAPRGYGYT
TRBV5-1	.	.	TRBJ2-3	ASSFKGSSTDTQY
TRBV4-2	.	.	TRBJ1-5	ASSQDRTEGEPQH
TRBV29-1	.	.	TRBJ2-3	SAEAGTTDTQY
TRBV19	.	.	TRBJ2-1	ASSPGPGNEQF
TRBV30	.	.	TRBJ1-1	GTAREGFEAF
TRBV5-1	.	few	TRBJ2-7	ASSLLGGPNSYEQY
TRBV9	TRBD1	few	TRBJ2-2	ASRPRTGAGELF
TRBV5-6	.	many	TRBJ1-2	ASSLDRALYGYT
TRBV14	.	.	.	ASSRSGVYEQY
TRBV15	.	.	TRBJ2-2	ATSRVAGQNTGELF
TRBV7-8	TRBD2	.	TRBJ2-7	ASSQGGLATREQY
TRBV7-2	TRBD2	.	TRBJ2-3	ASSLGLAETDTQY
TRBV6-5	TRBD1	few	TRBJ2-5	ASSRTGYQETQY
TRBV27	.	.	TRBJ2-4	ASSREPLWDQAKNIQY
TRBV2	TRBD1	.	TRBJ2-5	ASSWTGEETQY
TRBV11-2	.	once	TRBJ2-7	ASSLRTVYEQY
TRBV11-3	.	.	TRBJ2-7	ASSQQSMASSEQY
TRBV11-2	TRBD2	.	TRBJ2-3	ASSFMTSGFTDTQY
TRBV7-9	TRBD1	.	TRBJ1-2	ASSLIGGANYGYT
TRBV27	.	.	TRBJ1-5	ASSLRAGREPQH
TRBV7-2	.	.	TRBJ1-6	ASSLGIRPDSPLH
TRBV15	.	few	TRBJ2-7	ATSRDLSGIGSYEQY
TRBV29-1	TRBD2	.	TRBJ2-5	SVEVGALAGAETQY
TRBV5-1	.	.	TRBJ2-2	ASSLNTGELF
TRBV2	TRBD1	.	TRBJ1-6	ASSGTGRGSPLH
TRBV6-5	.	.	TRBJ1-1	ATGDTEAF
TRBV5-1	.	.	TRBJ1-1	ASSTAGGRVGTEAF
TRBV5-1	TRBD1	few	TRBJ2-7	ASNKLDRGSYEQY
TRBV6-5	TRBD2	.	TRBJ2-1	ASSLTSGVNEQF
TRBV7-9	.	.	TRBJ2-1	ASLGQGYNEQF
TRBV19	.	.	TRBJ1-5	ASSMGRGIWSNQPQH
TRBV5-6	.	.	TRBJ2-6	ASSLVWAGGANVLT
TRBV29-1	TRBD1	few	TRBJ2-2	SVTGTGGYGTGELF
TRBV7-8	.	.	TRBJ1-1	ASSLALGNTEAF
TRBV15	TRBD1	.	TRBJ1-2	ATSRDLKSGTGGSDGYT
TRBV5-1	TRBD1	.	TRBJ2-3	ASSSGQITQY
TRBV10-3	TRBD2	.	TRBJ2-4	AISDSAGGVKNIQY
TRBV6-5	.	few	TRBJ1-1	ASSYSGVNTEAF
TRBV30	.	.	TRBJ1-6	AWSPGVGDSPLH
TRBV5-6	.	once	TRBJ1-1	ASSSVAANTEAF
TRBV18	.	.	TRBJ1-1	ASSPQMNTEAF
TRBV15	.	few	TRBJ1-1	ATSRSVNTEAF
TRBV4-1	TRBD2	few	TRBJ2-7	ASSQDLGLDPTYEQY
TRBV6-6	.	once	TRBJ1-1	ASTRDRSLNTEAF
TRBV7-2	.	few	TRBJ1-2	ASSPSGNYGYT
TRBV18	.	.	TRBJ1-1	ASSPLQANTEAF
TRBV23-1	.	few	TRBJ1-1	ASSQEVGSDEAF
TRBV30	.	.	TRBJ2-3	AWSTRVTTDTQY
TRBV29-1	.	.	TRBJ2-3	SGMRSTGTQY
TRBV30	.	.	TRBJ2-7	AWSVLWGRVSTEQY
TRBV5-1	.	few	TRBJ2-5	ASSLAFGGVQETQY
TRBV5-1	.	.	TRBJ2-7	ASSLENEQY
TRBV7-2	TRBD1	.	TRBJ1-2	ASSGQGARGYT
TRBV6-1	TRBD2	.	TRBJ2-5	ASSGIAGVLQETQY
TRBV5-8	.	.	TRBJ1-1	ASSLVYPDSRNTEAF